Below, 30 T cell receptor beta chains from the same sample are listed, as sequenced in a study of blood T cells in healthy people across ages. Combining a sample-barcoded 5' primer with a J-beta primer mix, a second PCR ran for roughly 6 to 12 cycles. From the 5' RACE reads, TCRdb called clonotypes with MiXCR, one entry per CDR3 protein. The sample includes hundreds of thousands of distinct CDR3 sequences, approximately 50% seen only once; the top ten take 30% to 45%. Sequenced: blood. All receptors come from a man aged 55 to 70 in good health.

J is TRBJ2-1 and V is TRBV20-1; 12 bases map to TRBD2. Germline-derived CDR1 and CDR2 are DFQATT and SNEGSKA (reference sequence). V shed 3 bases and J 5 bases; nucleotides not matched to a gene: 8. The CDR3 is 16 residues long. The CDR3 spells CSASTSGGRINNEQFF. In nucleotides, the CDR3 is TGCAGTGCTAGTACTAGCGGGGGGCGTATAAACAATGAGCAGTTCTTC.

This clonotype was found a few times. J is TRBJ2-4 and V is TRBV6-4; D unclear. The J call may be incorrect, as the DNA end agrees better with TRBJ2-7. Germline V gene sequence: CDR1 MRHNA, CDR2 SNTAGT. The CDR3 has 13 amino acids. CDR3 nucleotide sequence: TGTGCCAGCAGCCCTCCTCCAGATTACGAGCAGTACTTC. This encodes CASSPPPDYEQYF.

The chain links TRBV5-1 to TRBJ2-1, with 11 bases that match TRBD2. Trimming took 4 bases from V and 7 from J; bases not matched to a gene: 7. CDR3 length: 15 amino acids. Per the germline V gene, CDR1 is SGHRS and CDR2 is YFSETQ. The CDR3 DNA reads TGCGCCAGCAGCATCCTAGCGGGGGGTGGGAATGAGCAGTTCTTC. Protein sequence: CASSILAGGGNEQFF.

The chain links TRBV2 to TRBJ2-3; TRBD1 matches at 7 bases. CDR3 length: 15 amino acids. With 3 bases clipped from V and 3 bases from J, the junction kept 6 bases outside the gene matches. The germline V gene has CDR1 SNHLY and CDR2 FYNNEI. CDR3 protein: CASSDWSGGTDTQYF. In nucleotides, the CDR3 is TGTGCCAGCAGTGATTGGTCAGGGGGAACAGATACGCAGTATTTT.

About this clonotype: This may come from a read error, since a much larger clone is one base off. V and J are TRBV20-1 and TRBJ2-1, with D perhaps matching TRBD1 or TRBD2 (5 bases each). V lost 4 bases and J 6 bases, leaving 19 bases between the germline ends. Germline V gene lookup returns CDR1 DFQATT and CDR2 SNEGSKA (reference sequence). The CDR3 loop spans 15 amino acids. DNA of the CDR3: TGCAGTGCTAAGGAACGGGGCCCGTTTGGCAATGAGCAGTTCTTC. Its protein is CSAKERGPFGNEQFF.

The chain employs TRBV4-2 and TRBJ1-2; 10 bases match TRBD1. The CDR3 has 14 amino acids. Losses at the gene ends were 0 bases for V and 7 bases for J; bases not matched to a gene: 2. CDR1 and CDR2 from the germline V gene are LGHNA and YNFKEQ. CDR3 coding DNA: TGTGCCAGCAGCCAAGAAGGGACAGGGGCTGGCTACACCTTC. It is translated as CASSQEGTGAGYTF.

This chain connects TRBV30 to TRBJ2-7, with 10 bases matching TRBD1. The CDR3 loop spans 15 amino acids. Per germline, CDR1 GTSNPN and CDR2 SVGIG (reference sequence). Trimming took 4 bases from V and 6 from J; bases not matched to a gene: 12. CDR3 amino acids: CAWNPSGQGIGEQYF. The CDR3 bases are TGTGCCTGGAACCCTTCGGGACAGGGGATAGGCGAGCAGTACTTC.

The chain uses TRBV4-2 and TRBJ2-7; 7 nucleotides align to TRBD2. The CDR3 consists of 14 residues. V lost 1 base and J lost 7; bases outside the gene matches: 7. Germline V gene data show CDR1 as LGHNA and CDR2 as YNFKEQ. CDR3 sequence: CASSQGRPAGEQYF. The CDR3 DNA reads as TGTGCCAGCAGCCAAGGGAGGCCAGCGGGGGAGCAGTACTTC.

The chain employs TRBV27 and TRBJ2-5, with 7 bases identical to TRBD1. CDR3 length: 14 residues. The ends lost 4 bases at V and 1 base at J; junction bases unmatched: 3. Germline V gene data show CDR1 as MNHEY and CDR2 as SMNVEV (reference sequence). For the CDR3, the DNA is TGTGCCAGCAGTTCCGACAGGGCCCAAGAGACCCAGTACTTC. Protein: CASSSDRAQETQYF.

This clonotype was counted at least ten times. The chain combines TRBV7-9 with TRBJ2-5, with D possibly matching TRBD2 (6 bases). The CDR3 has 13 amino acids. V was cut by 5 bases and J by 3 bases, with 10 bases left in between. Germline V gene data show CDR1 as SEHNR and CDR2 as FQNEAQ (reference sequence). The CDR3 nucleotides read TGTGCCAGCAGCCTCTGGGGGGAAGAGACCCAGTACTTC. Its translation is CASSLWGEETQYF.

The rearrangement uses TRBV29-1 and TRBJ2-7, with D perhaps given as TRBD1 or TRBD2 (5 bases each). The DNA end lines up better with TRBJ2-5; the J call may be wrong. Germline V gives CDR1 SQVTM, CDR2 ANQGSEA. The length of the CDR3 is 13 residues. CDR3 nucleotides: TGCAGCCTTAGGCCTCTGGGGACAGAGACCCAGTACTTC. Protein sequence: CSLRPLGTETQYF.

The chain combines TRBV4-3 with TRBJ2-1; the D is unclear. V lost 5 bases, J lost 5 bases, and 7 bases lay in between. This CDR3 has 12 residues. Germline CDR1 LGHNA, CDR2 YSLEER. CDR3 sequence reads: CASSSWNNEQFF. CDR3 in DNA: TGCGCCAGCAGCTCCTGGAACAATGAGCAGTTCTTC.

The chain joins TRBV7-9 to TRBJ2-4; D is unclear. There are 16 residues in the CDR3. The V end lost 4 bases, the J end lost 0 bases, and 13 bases lay between the germline ends. Germline V CDR1 and CDR2: SEHNR, FQNEAQ (reference sequence). CDR3 residues: CASSWFAAEAKNIQYF. In DNA, the CDR3 is TGTGCCAGCAGCTGGTTCGCGGCCGAAGCCAAAAACATTCAGTACTTC.

The chain links TRBV11-2 to TRBJ1-2; TRBD1 agrees at 7 bases. CDR1 and CDR2 from the germline V gene are SGHAT and FQNNGV. After removal of 5 bases from V and 5 bases from J, the junction contained 11 bases not matched to a gene. The CDR3 is 15 amino acids. The CDR3 nucleotides are TGTGCCAGCAGCCAATCACAGGGGCCCGAGTATGGCTACACCTTC. Translating gives CASSQSQGPEYGYTF.

This clonotype was recorded a few times. The chain has TRBV3-1 and TRBJ2-7; 8 bases fit TRBD2. The V segment lost 4 bases and the J segment 4 bases; nucleotides outside the gene matches: 3. The V gene's germline CDR1 is LGHDT and CDR2 YNNKEL (reference sequence). This CDR3 has 13 residues. The CDR3 spells CASSPAGAYEQYF. The DNA for the CDR3 is TGTGCCAGCAGCCCAGCGGGAGCATACGAGCAGTACTTC.

The gene calls are TRBV12-3 or TRBV12-4 and TRBJ1-2, with no clear D. The CDR3 totals 13 residues. Trimming cost V 5 bases and J 4 bases, with 11 bases left between them. CDR3 protein: CASSQYRSYGYTF. The CDR3 coding sequence is TGTGCCAGCAGTCAATACAGAAGCTATGGCTACACCTTC.

This clonotype occurred a few times. The chain uses TRBV5-1 and TRBJ2-1; D is perhaps TRBD2 (5 bases). Germline values: CDR1 SGHRS, CDR2 YFSETQ. This CDR3 region has 15 residues. The ends were cut back, 2 bases at V and 0 bases at J, with 9 bases in the middle. CDR3 protein: CASSFDGVSYNEQFF. The CDR3 nucleotides read TGCGCCAGCAGCTTCGACGGGGTCTCCTACAATGAGCAGTTCTTC.

The chain combines TRBV4-1 with TRBJ2-5, with no clear D. V was shortened by 0 bases and J by 2 bases, with 10 bases between the two germline ends. The length of the CDR3 is 15 residues. Germline V CDR1 and CDR2: MGHRA, YSYEKL. In nucleotides, the CDR3 is TGCGCCAGCAGCCAAGATGCGAACAGACAAGAGACCCAGTACTTC. Protein sequence: CASSQDANRQETQYF.

The chain has TRBV20-1 and TRBJ2-7; 7 bases are a match to TRBD1. CDR1 and CDR2 from the germline V gene are DFQATT and SNEGSKA (reference sequence). CDR3 length: 14 residues. V shed 4 bases and J 2 bases; nucleotides not matched to a gene: 8. The CDR3 reads CSATKGTAAYEQYF. CDR3 coding DNA: TGCAGTGCTACCAAGGGGACAGCCGCCTACGAGCAGTACTTC.

This clonotype was seen just once. The CDR3 DNA follows: TGTGCCAGCAGCCCCACCGGGCTCGAGGAAGATACGCAGTATTTT. Protein: CASSPTGLEEDTQYF. V and J are TRBV7-2 and TRBJ2-3; the D is unclear. This CDR3 spans 15 amino acids. Germline CDR1 is SGHTA and CDR2 is FQGNSA. V lost 5 bases to trimming and J lost 5 bases, with 17 bases between them.

This clonotype was recorded a few times. The J gene is TRBJ2-3, the V gene TRBV10-3, with a possible D match to TRBD2 (5 bases). V was pared by 0 bases and J by 4 bases, with 8 bases between. Germline lookup yields CDR1 ENHRY and CDR2 SYGVKD. The CDR3 runs to 14 residues. The CDR3 nucleotides are TGTGCCATCAGTGAGTCTCCGGGGTCAGATACGCAGTATTTT. As protein: CAISESPGSDTQYF.

This clonotype was observed a single time. J is TRBJ1-2 and V is TRBV28; 7 bases are a match to TRBD1. The germline CDR1 and CDR2 sequences are MDHEN and SYDVKM. This CDR3 has 14 residues. V was clipped by 6 bases and J by 2 bases; unmatched bases: 6. This CDR3 is CASRRGGANYGYTF. Here the CDR3 DNA reads TGTGCCAGCAGGCGAGGGGGCGCGAACTATGGCTACACCTTC.

The rearrangement uses TRBV21-1 and TRBJ1-1; the table's D call, TRBD1, was not checked against the DNA. TRBV21-1 is shown as a pseudogene. The CDR3 runs 15 residues. DNA of the CDR3: TGTGCCAGCAGCAAAGTTGGGGGCGCGGGCACTGAAGCTTTCTTT. Protein product: CASSKVGGAGTEAFF.

This clonotype was picked up one time. A read error may explain this, as a much larger clone is one base away. This chain links TRBV20-1 with TRBJ2-1; 11 bases align to TRBD2. This CDR3 region has 14 residues. The germline V gene has CDR1 DFQATT and CDR2 SNEGSKA (reference sequence). V shed 4 bases, J shed 9 bases, and the junction held 8 bases outside the gene matches. The CDR3 loop reads CSATDSGGDSEQFF. As DNA, the CDR3 is TGCAGTGCTACCGATAGCGGGGGGGATAGTGAGCAGTTCTTC.

The rearrangement joins TRBV20-1 to TRBJ1-2, with TRBD1 matching over 9 bases. The CDR3 length is 15 residues. With V trimmed by 5 bases and J by 5 bases, 12 bases remained unmatched. From germline, CDR1 is DFQATT and CDR2 SNEGSKA (reference sequence). The CDR3 region is CSAPDLGTGTYGYTF. In DNA form, the CDR3 reads TGCAGTGCTCCCGACCTCGGGACAGGGACTTATGGCTACACCTTC.

The V call is TRBV5-1, the J call TRBJ1-1; D not resolved. Germline V lookup: CDR1 SGHRS, CDR2 YFSETQ. Trimming removed 4 bases from V and 7 bases from J, with 14 bases in between. The CDR3 runs 13 residues. CDR3 region: CASSVVQAHEAFF. Written as DNA, the CDR3 is TGCGCCAGCAGCGTGGTTCAGGCCCATGAAGCTTTCTTT.

In this sample, this clonotype turned up a few times. The J gene is TRBJ2-5, the V gene TRBV20-1; TRBD2 agrees at 12 bases. The V and J ends lost 1 base and 11 bases, in that order; junction bases with no gene match: 8. The CDR3 covers 14 residues. Germline V gene sequence: CDR1 DFQATT, CDR2 SNEGSKA (reference sequence). DNA of the CDR3: TGCAGTGCTAGAGCTTCTAGCGGGGGGGATGAGCAGTACTTC. It yields the protein CSARASSGGDEQYF.

V and J are TRBV21-1 and TRBJ2-7; TRBD2, the D gene given by the table, was not confirmed from the DNA. TRBV21-1 is shown as a pseudogene. The CDR3 runs to 17 residues. Here the CDR3 DNA reads TGTGCCAGCAGCAAAGGGAGGGTTTGGGACCTTCGCCACGAGCAGTACTTC. Protein: CASSKGRVWDLRHEQYF.

The V call is TRBV12-3 or TRBV12-4, the J call TRBJ1-2; 7 nucleotides match TRBD1. The CDR3 is 14 amino acids. V lost 8 bases to trimming and J lost 8 bases; unmatched junction nucleotides: 14. The CDR3 DNA reads TGTGCCAGCGCGTCCGATTACAGGGGACGGGGCTACACCTTC. This gives the protein CASASDYRGRGYTF.

V is TRBV7-2 and J is TRBJ2-1; D possibly corresponds to TRBD2 (6 bases). From germline, CDR1 is SGHTA and CDR2 FQGNSA. The V and J ends lost 5 bases and 7 bases respectively, with 18 bases between them. The length of the CDR3 is 15 residues. The CDR3 region is CASSRQAGAGNEQFF. The CDR3 DNA reads TGTGCCAGCAGCCGCCAAGCCGGGGCGGGAAATGAGCAGTTCTTC.